This entry describes one TCR beta chain. The data originate from a study of blood T cell repertoires in COVID-19. Study as a whole: The United States, Italy and Spain provided the acute and convalescent COVID-19 samples. Sources were T cells, B-cell-depleted T cells, or PBMCs; the material itself was cDNA or gDNA.

Two negative PCRs, clearance, or symptom resolution characterized the recovered Cohort 3 donors. The length of the CDR3 is 14 residues. Germline V lookup: CDR1 SGHDN, CDR2 FVKESK. Between the trimmed V and J ends, which lost 5 bases and 7 bases, there was a span of 17 bases. The repertoire was sequenced with immunoSEQ multiplex PCR; TCRdb's copy has only in-frame clones and lacks some. The data show approximately 350,000 clones, around 89% seen once. The V gene is TRBV14, the J gene TRBJ1-2, with a weak D call TRBD1 (6 bases). The sequence was collected from a man younger than 35 who had recovered from COVID-19. The sequenced sample consisted of PBMCs or T cells enriched from blood (not recorded which). The CDR3 sequence is CASSGPGHRGGYTF. CDR3 in DNA: TGTGCCAGCAGCGGACCGGGACATCGGGGTGGCTACACCTTC.